This T cell receptor beta chain was documented in a study of beta chain features in type 1 diabetes. Isolated RNA was reverse transcribed in full, so expressed TCRB transcripts were sequenced. The repertoire was sequenced with immunoSEQ multiplex PCR; TCRdb's copy has only in-frame clones and lacks some. The sample yields some 240,000 clones, roughly 16% seen once. As concerns this clone: Its antigen remains unidentified.

General study findings and limits: In every one of the four CD4+ subsets, TCRB CDR3s were moderately but significantly shorter in Type 1 diabetes patients.

The CDR3 length is 14 residues. The V end lost 1 base, the J end lost 8 bases, and 14 bases lay between the germline ends. Looked up from germline, CDR1 is SEHNR and CDR2 is FQNEAQ (reference sequence). This receptor was taken from a man aged 25-40 years with type 1 diabetes. The V gene is TRBV7-9, the J gene TRBJ1-2; D unresolved. The sequenced sample consisted of naive CD4+ T cells from blood. The CDR3 DNA sequence: TGTGCCAGCAGCTTAGTAACGGGAGAGGAGGGCTACACCTTC. Translation: CASSLVTGEEGYTF.